This entry lists 28 T cell receptor beta chains sequenced from one sample in a study of T-cell memory formation after mild COVID-19. MiXCR, run by TCRdb on the 5' RACE reads, gives a single entry per CDR3 protein. This sample has under 250,000 distinct CDR3 sequences, with approximately 9% found just once. The sample was PBMCs or a T cell subset sorted from them (not recorded which). These receptors originate from a man between 18 and 29 years old who had mild COVID-19 (a few samples of this study predate the infection). Cell type and time point are not known.

This clonotype has a handful of counts. The rearrangement links TRBV6-1 to TRBJ2-5; D might be TRBD1 (5 bases). Trimming cost V 2 bases and J 0 bases, with 19 bases left between them. The CDR3 contains 18 residues. The germline V gene has CDR1 MNHNS and CDR2 SASEGT. The CDR3 sequence: CASSEWGQKGSYQETQYF. The CDR3 DNA reads as TGTGCCAGCAGTGAATGGGGCCAGAAAGGCAGTTACCAAGAGACCCAGTACTTC.

V gene TRBV5-1 combines with J gene TRBJ1-2; 7 bases are a match to TRBD1. Germline V CDR1 and CDR2: SGHRS, YFSETQ. The CDR3 covers 14 residues. V lost 3 bases to trimming and J lost 4 bases; unmatched junction nucleotides: 6. This chain's CDR3 is CASSSGQLPYGYTF. CDR3 in DNA: TGCGCCAGCAGCTCGGGACAGCTCCCCTATGGCTACACCTTC. Full variable domain (remainder filled in from reference TRBV5-1 and TRBJ1-2): KAGVTQTPRYLIKTRGQQVTLSCSPISGHRSVSWYQQTPGQGLQFLFEYFSETQRNKGNFPGRFSGRQFSNSRSEMNVSTLELGDSALYLCASSSGQLPYGYTFGSGTRLTVV.

The chain uses TRBV7-2 and TRBJ2-2; D remains ambiguous. The CDR3 runs 14 residues. Trimming stripped 3 bases from V and 0 bases from J, with 5 bases between. Per germline, CDR1 SGHTA and CDR2 FQGNSA. This CDR3 reads CASSFGTNTGELFF. The DNA for the CDR3 is TGTGCCAGCAGCTTTGGGACGAACACCGGGGAGCTGTTTTTT. The full variable domain, its missing parts supplied by reference TRBV7-2 and TRBJ2-2, is GAGVSQSPSNKVTEKGKDVELRCDPISGHTALYWYRQSLGQGLEFLIYFQGNSAPDKSGLPSDRFSAERTGGSVSTLTIQRTQQEDSAVYLCASSFGTNTGELFFGEGSRLTVL.

V and J are TRBV5-6 and TRBJ2-3; D is perhaps TRBD2 (6 bases). Germline lookup yields CDR1 SGHDT and CDR2 YYEEEE. This CDR3 contains 14 residues. The ends were cut back, 1 base at V and 3 bases at J, with 9 bases in the middle. The CDR3 nucleotides are TGTGCCAGCAGCTTGTGGGGGGTGACAGATACGCAGTATTTT. It translates to CASSLWGVTDTQYF.

The chain employs TRBV7-6 and TRBJ2-3; 7 nucleotides line up with TRBD1. The germline V gene encodes CDR1 SGHVS and CDR2 FNYEAQ. V dropped 7 bases and J dropped 0; count of bases not matched to a gene: 4. The CDR3 contains 14 residues. The chain's CDR3 is CASTRTGSTDTQYF. The CDR3 nucleotides are TGTGCCAGCACCAGGACAGGTAGCACAGATACGCAGTATTTT.

This clonotype was detected ten times or more. The V and J genes are TRBV12-3 or TRBV12-4 and TRBJ2-2; D is undetermined. Trimming pared 3 bases from V and 0 bases from J, leaving 8 bases between. The CDR3 is made up of 15 amino acids. CDR3: CASSFGWANTGELFF. The CDR3 DNA reads TGTGCCAGCAGTTTCGGGTGGGCGAACACCGGGGAGCTGTTTTTT.

The rearrangement links TRBV28 to TRBJ2-4, with D tentatively TRBD2 (7 bases). Germline V gene sequence: CDR1 MDHEN, CDR2 SYDVKM. V lost 6 bases and J 8 bases, leaving 14 bases between the germline ends. The CDR3 has 13 residues. This CDR3 is CASRTQGGYIQYF. CDR3 in DNA: TGTGCCAGCAGGACACAGGGAGGGTACATTCAGTACTTC.

This clonotype was detected a few times. The V and J genes are TRBV19 and TRBJ1-2, with a tentative D call TRBD1 (5 bases). CDR3 length: 18 amino acids. Germline CDR1 LNHDA, CDR2 SQIVND (reference sequence). V was cut by 7 bases and J by 4 bases, with 28 bases left in between. CDR3 sequence: CASTTEAGTRSSGYGYTF. DNA of the CDR3: TGTGCCAGTACCACAGAGGCGGGGACCAGGTCTTCGGGCTATGGCTACACCTTC.

This clonotype appeared a few times. The rearrangement uses TRBV20-1 and TRBJ1-6, with a tentative D call TRBD1 (5 bases). Trimming shortened V by 1 base and J by 7 bases, and 11 bases separated the two germline ends. From germline, CDR1 is DFQATT and CDR2 SNEGSKA (reference sequence). This CDR3 comprises 14 residues. The CDR3 DNA reads TGCAGTGCTAGAGCAGGGAAACTCAATTCACCCCTCCACTTT. Encoded protein: CSARAGKLNSPLHF.

The CDR3 spells CASSPTARETQYF. CDR3 coding DNA: TGTGCCAGCAGCCCGACAGCTAGAGAGACCCAGTACTTC. The genes are TRBV28 and TRBJ2-5, with D possibly TRBD1 on 5 matching bases. Looked up from germline, CDR1 is MDHEN and CDR2 is SYDVKM. The CDR3 has 13 residues. The V and J ends lost 6 bases and 4 bases respectively, with 12 bases between them.

The sample holds many counts of this clonotype. In DNA, the CDR3 is TGCGCCAGCAGCTTCACGCTAGCCACAGATACGCAGTATTTT. Its protein product is CASSFTLATDTQYF. The chain links TRBV5-1 to TRBJ2-3, with D possibly TRBD2 on 5 matching bases. This CDR3 spans 14 amino acids. Trimming removed 2 bases at V and 2 bases at J, with 9 bases between. CDR1 is SGHRS, CDR2 YFSETQ, per germline.

V gene TRBV9 combines with J gene TRBJ2-5; 15 nucleotides agree with TRBD2. V shed 4 bases, J shed 5 bases, and the junction held 6 bases outside the gene matches. The CDR3 totals 16 residues. CDR1 is SGDLS, CDR2 YYNGEE, per germline. The CDR3 DNA reads as TGTGCCAGCAGCAACGTCGGGACTAGCGGGGGGGAGACCCAGTACTTC. The encoded protein is CASSNVGTSGGETQYF.

This clonotype was seen only a few times. The genes are TRBV7-3 and TRBJ2-1; D is perhaps TRBD2 (7 bases). The germline V gene encodes CDR1 SGHTA and CDR2 FQGTGA. V was pared by 3 bases and J by 0 bases, with 9 bases between. The CDR3 sequence is 15 residues long. The CDR3 DNA follows: TGTGCCAGCAGCTTCGGGGGGCTCTCCTACAATGAGCAGTTCTTC. Translating it yields CASSFGGLSYNEQFF.

The V call is TRBV6-2 or TRBV6-3, the J call TRBJ2-7; weak D call: TRBD1 (6 bases). In germline, CDR1 is MNHEY, CDR2 SVGEGT. V shed 7 bases and J shed 6 bases, with 19 bases lying between them. The CDR3 consists of 14 residues. The CDR3 DNA is TGTGCCAGCACCAACTCCGACAGGTCAGGCGAGCAGTACTTC. It encodes CASTNSDRSGEQYF.

This clonotype showed up just a few times. This chain uses TRBV20-1 with TRBJ2-5; D may be TRBD1 (7 bases). The CDR3 has 14 residues. The germline gives CDR1 DFQATT, CDR2 SNEGSKA (reference sequence). Trimming removed 3 bases at V and 5 bases at J, with 16 bases between. The CDR3 protein is CSARSGGGWETQYF. The CDR3 DNA reads as TGCAGTGCTAGGTCAGGAGGGGGCTGGGAGACCCAGTACTTC.

This clonotype was counted a few times. The chain has TRBV6-2 or TRBV6-3 and TRBJ2-1; the match to TRBD2 covers 11 bases. Looked up from germline, CDR1 is MNHEY and CDR2 is SVGEGT. This CDR3 has 15 residues. V lost 5 bases and J lost 7; bases outside the gene matches: 7. The CDR3 region has the DNA TGTGCCAGCAGTACGACTAGCGGGGCCCGTAATGAGCAGTTCTTC. It specifies CASSTTSGARNEQFF.

This clonotype was seen a handful of times. The chain couples TRBV27 to TRBJ2-1; perhaps D is TRBD1 or TRBD2 (5 bases each). This CDR3 spans 14 amino acids. Per the germline V gene, CDR1 is MNHEY and CDR2 is SMNVEV (reference sequence). V was clipped by 8 bases and J by 1 base, with 12 bases between them. The CDR3 region is CASGPGGSYNEQFF. The CDR3 DNA follows: TGTGCCAGCGGGCCTGGGGGTTCCTACAATGAGCAGTTCTTC.

This chain joins TRBV12-3 or TRBV12-4 and TRBJ2-5; TRBD1 might be the D (6 bases). Trimming shortened V by 3 bases and J by 5 bases, and 10 bases separated the two germline ends. CDR3 length: 13 residues. CDR3 region: CASSLGRGETQYF. The CDR3 DNA reads as TGTGCCAGCAGTTTGGGAAGGGGGGAGACCCAGTACTTC.

A word on this clonotype: The junction shows a germline mismatch at one end, possibly a read error. The V call is TRBV5-1, the J call TRBJ1-5; D not resolved. Germline lookup yields CDR1 SGHRS and CDR2 YFSETQ. The CDR3 spans 13 residues. DNA of the CDR3: TGCGCCAGCAGCTCTTCGCGGAGGCAGCCCCAGCGTTTT. As protein: CASSSSRRQPQRF.

This chain connects TRBV11-2 to TRBJ2-3; 9 bases agree with TRBD2. The CDR3 extends over 16 amino acids. V lost 1 base and J lost 1; bases outside the gene matches: 3. Looked up from germline, CDR1 is SGHAT and CDR2 is FQNNGV. The CDR3 nucleotides are TGTGCCAGCAGCTTAGCTTTAGCGGGGGGCACAGATACGCAGTATTTT. This codes for CASSLALAGGTDTQYF.

V and J are TRBV27 and TRBJ2-2, with TRBD2 identical over 9 bases. Germline trimming cut 3 bases from V and 7 bases from J; bases unmatched to any gene: 9. The V gene's germline CDR1 is MNHEY and CDR2 SMNVEV (reference sequence). CDR3 length: 16 amino acids. The CDR3 spells CASSFRRGGLNGELFF. CDR3 in DNA: TGTGCCAGCAGTTTTCGGCGGGGGGGCCTCAACGGGGAGCTGTTTTTT.

The J gene is TRBJ2-5, the V gene TRBV7-2; 9 positions agree with TRBD2. With V trimmed by 2 bases and J by 5 bases, 9 bases remained unmatched. CDR1 is SGHTA, CDR2 FQGNSA, per germline. This CDR3 has 16 residues. The CDR3 bases are TGTGCCAGCAGCTTACACGCGGGGGGGCACGGGGAGACCCAGTACTTC. This gives the protein CASSLHAGGHGETQYF.

The chain links TRBV5-3 to TRBJ2-1; a possible D gene is TRBD2 (7 bases). TRBV5-3 is identified as an open reading frame with a role that is uncertain. The CDR3 extends over 17 amino acids. Trimming removed 0 bases from V and 4 bases from J, with 17 bases in between. CDR3 nucleotides: TGTGCCAGAAGCTTGGAATACGTGGGGGGGGCATACAATGAGCAGTTCTTC. Its protein is CARSLEYVGGAYNEQFF.

This clonotype was observed at least ten times. The chain recombines TRBV12-3 or TRBV12-4 with TRBJ1-6; D is unresolved. CDR3 length: 12 residues. Trimming took 11 bases from V and 5 from J, leaving 10 bases between them. The CDR3 region is CASTANNSPLHF. The CDR3 DNA sequence: TGTGCCTCAACAGCGAATAATTCACCCCTCCACTTT.

This clonotype appeared a few times. CDR3 sequence: CASSLEGSQVTEAFF. DNA for the CDR3: TGCGCCAGCAGCTTGGAGGGCAGCCAGGTCACTGAAGCTTTCTTT. V is TRBV5-1 and J is TRBJ1-1; D gene uncertain. Trimming took 0 bases from V and 4 from J, leaving 13 bases between them. CDR3 length equals 15 residues. Germline CDR1 reads SGHRS; CDR2 reads YFSETQ.

This clonotype was picked up many times. The chain links TRBV9 to TRBJ2-1; weak D call: TRBD2 (6 bases). V lost 2 bases to trimming and J lost 2 bases, with 8 bases between them. This CDR3 comprises 14 residues. Germline CDR1 SGDLS, CDR2 YYNGEE. The CDR3: CASSVPGAYNEQFF. As DNA, the CDR3 is TGTGCCAGCAGCGTGCCGGGGGCCTACAATGAGCAGTTCTTC.

This clonotype was counted ten times or more. This chain links TRBV4-2 with TRBJ2-5; TRBD2 aligns across 10 bases. Germline CDR1 is LGHNA and CDR2 is YNFKEQ. The CDR3 runs to 16 residues. With 5 bases clipped from V and 1 base from J, the junction kept 7 bases outside the gene matches. The CDR3 sequence is CASSSGLAEIQETQYF. In nucleotides, the CDR3 is TGTGCCAGCAGCTCAGGACTAGCGGAGATCCAAGAGACCCAGTACTTC.

The count of this clonotype is one. DNA of the CDR3: TGTGCCAGCAGCTTATGGTTTGACAATGAGCAGTTCTTC. It specifies CASSLWFDNEQFF. The gene calls are TRBV11-2 and TRBJ2-1, with D unclear. CDR1 and CDR2 (germline): SGHAT, FQNNGV. V lost 2 bases and J lost 5, with 7 bases in between. The CDR3 is made up of 13 amino acids.